This T cell receptor (beta chain) was captured in a study of T-cell reconstitution after alpha-beta-depleted transplantation in children. Whole-study findings and limits: Among T cells one year after transplant, newly produced cells accounted for most counts and diversity. About two months after transplant, alpha-beta T cells reportedly came from several hundred expanded graft clones. Day-60 TCRbeta diversity that was high in some patients was derived from surviving recipient T cells and thymic progenitors.

This clonotype was detected a few times. Its antigen is as yet unknown. Per the germline V gene, CDR1 is SGHRS and CDR2 is YFSETQ. The CDR3 covers 16 residues. The J segment lost 3 bases and the V segment lost 4 bases, leaving 8 bases of the junction unmatched. Unique molecular identifiers were incorporated into the prepared TCRbeta library. TCRdb passed the PCR reads through MiXCR, listing each CDR3 protein once. The sample lists about 340,000 distinct CDR3 sequences; about a sixth were seen once. This TCR derives from a male patient aged 2-15 years who had a stem cell transplant for acute lymphoblastic leukemia, so the T cells may come from the graft donor. This specimen consisted of PBMCs, mostly from graft donor cells, obtained 360 days after TCRalphabeta/CD19-depleted stem cell transplant. V and J are TRBV5-1 and TRBJ2-3; TRBD2 aligns across 10 bases. CDR3 in DNA: TGCGCCAGCAGCATCCAAGCGGGAGGGCCAACAGATACGCAGTATTTT. Its protein is CASSIQAGGPTDTQYF.